The next 31 T cell receptor beta chains were all read from a single sample in a study of cytomegalovirus exposure and HLA in healthy donors. PCR used 60 Vbeta primers and 13 Jbeta primers. Libraries were prepared by immunoSEQ multiplex PCR; TCRdb keeps only in-frame clonotypes and omits some of them. Of hundreds of thousands of clones in the sample, roughly 89% are singletons; the top ten hold 1%. The specimen sequenced was PBMCs. The receptor set was obtained from a woman under 30 in good health and CMV-seronegative.

This rearrangement joins TRBV11-2 to TRBJ2-5; 12 bases are shared with TRBD2. Trimming at V came to 5 bases and at J to 5 bases, leaving 9 bases not matched to a gene. This CDR3 comprises 16 residues. Germline assignment: CDR1 SGHAT and CDR2 FQNNGV. Written as DNA, the CDR3 is TGTGCCAGCAGCGGACGGACTAGCGGGATAGGTGAGACCCAGTACTTC. Translated, it gives CASSGRTSGIGETQYF.

The rearrangement links TRBV30 to TRBJ1-1; D is unresolved. This CDR3 has 12 amino acids. With 7 bases removed from V and 6 bases from J, the gap between germline ends came to 15 bases. CDR1 GTSNPN and CDR2 SVGIG come from the germline V gene (reference sequence). This chain's CDR3 is CASKRGFAEAFF. In DNA, the CDR3 is TGTGCCTCGAAGCGGGGATTCGCTGAAGCTTTCTTT.

The rearrangement joins TRBV6-5 to TRBJ1-5; no definite D call. Germline loops: CDR1 MNHEY, CDR2 SVGAGI. The CDR3 contains 15 residues. The ends were cut back, 5 bases at V and 6 bases at J, with 17 bases in the middle. CDR3: CASSPTGVSSQPQHF. The CDR3 nucleotides read TGTGCCAGCAGTCCTACCGGGGTATCTAGTCAGCCCCAGCATTTT.

The chain recombines TRBV29-1 with TRBJ2-5; 9 bases fit TRBD2. The CDR3 length is 16 residues. The germline V gene encodes CDR1 SQVTM and CDR2 ANQGSEA. V lost 3 bases, J lost 4 bases, and 12 bases stayed unmatched. The CDR3 here is CSVENSGRGGRETQYF. CDR3 sequence (DNA): TGCAGCGTTGAGAATAGCGGGAGAGGGGGGAGAGAGACCCAGTACTTC. The variable domain in full, completed from reference TRBV29-1 and TRBJ2-5, reads SAVISQKPSRDICQRGTSLTIQCQVDSQVTMMFWYRQQPGQSLTLIATANQGSEATYESGFVIDKFPISRPNLTFSTLTVSNMSPEDSSIYLCSVENSGRGGRETQYFGPGTRLLVL.

In nucleotides, the CDR3 is TGTGCCAGCAGCTTGGTCGGGGATAGAAGAGTTACTAACTATGGCTACACCTTC. It translates to CASSLVGDRRVTNYGYTF. The chain employs TRBV5-4 and TRBJ1-2; D unresolved. This CDR3 region has 18 residues. V was shortened by 0 bases and J by 0 bases, with 18 bases between the two germline ends. CDR1 is SGHNT, CDR2 YYREEE, per germline (reference sequence).

Only one count was recorded for this clone. The rearrangement joins TRBV6-5 to TRBJ2-1; TRBD2 matches at 12 bases. Germline V gene sequence: CDR1 MNHEY, CDR2 SVGAGI. This CDR3 spans 15 amino acids. The J segment lost 5 bases and the V segment lost 9 bases, leaving 8 bases of the junction unmatched. The CDR3 DNA reads as TGTGCCAGTACTGGACTAGCGGGGTATAACAATGAGCAGTTCTTC. It yields the protein CASTGLAGYNNEQFF.

V usage is TRBV5-8 and J usage is TRBJ1-5; TRBD1 might be the D (6 bases). Germline-derived CDR1 and CDR2 are SGHTS and YDEGEE. The CDR3 consists of 15 residues. Trimming removed 4 bases at V and 3 bases at J, with 14 bases between. CDR3 nucleotides: TGTGCCAGCAGCACTTCAGGGGAGTTCAATCAGCCCCAGCATTTT. Translated, it gives CASSTSGEFNQPQHF. The whole variable domain, filled in from reference TRBV5-8 and TRBJ1-5, reads EAGVTQSPTHLIKTRGQQATLRCSPISGHTSVYWYQQALGLGLQFLLWYDEGEERNRGNFPPRFSGRQFPNYSSELNVNALELEDSALYLCASSTSGEFNQPQHFGDGTRLSIL.

The chain is built from TRBV4-1 and TRBJ1-3, with D perhaps TRBD1 (5 bases). The CDR3 spans 14 residues. Looked up from germline, CDR1 is MGHRA and CDR2 is YSYEKL. The V end lost 3 bases, the J end lost 2 bases, and 8 bases lay between the germline ends. CDR3 bases: TGCGCCAGCAGCCAGGTCAGGGCTGGAAACACCATATATTTT. This encodes CASSQVRAGNTIYF.

The chain carries TRBV5-1 and TRBJ2-5, with D unclear. V was shortened by 0 bases and J by 4 bases, with 7 bases between the two germline ends. The CDR3 runs 13 residues. CDR1 and CDR2 (germline): SGHRS, YFSETQ. Here the CDR3 reads CASSLGLVETQYF. The CDR3 bases are TGCGCCAGCAGCTTGGGACTCGTAGAGACCCAGTACTTC.

This chain links TRBV7-9 with TRBJ2-7; 9 bases line up with TRBD2. This CDR3 region has 13 residues. The germline V gene encodes CDR1 SEHNR and CDR2 FQNEAQ (reference sequence). The ends lost 5 bases at V and 7 bases at J; junction bases unmatched: 6. The chain's CDR3 is CASSPNLAGEQYF. CDR3 DNA sequence: TGTGCCAGCAGCCCGAATCTAGCGGGGGAGCAGTACTTC.

This chain uses TRBV5-8 with TRBJ1-5; possibly TRBD1 for D (6 bases). Trimming shortened V by 4 bases and J by 14 bases, and 13 bases separated the two germline ends. The germline V gene encodes CDR1 SGHTS and CDR2 YDEGEE. CDR3 length: 11 amino acids. The CDR3, as DNA: TGTGCCAGCAGCGGTGGGGGGGCGAAGCATTTT. Residues: CASSGGGAKHF.

This sequence joins TRBV11-2 and TRBJ1-2; 11 bases fit TRBD1. Trimming cost V 4 bases and J 7 bases; bases outside gene matches: 8. CDR1 and CDR2 from the germline V gene are SGHAT and FQNNGV. CDR3 length: 15 amino acids. The CDR3 region has the DNA TGTGCCAGCAGCTCCGGGACAGGGGGGAAGCGTGGCTACACCTTC. This sequence encodes CASSSGTGGKRGYTF.

The chain has TRBV6-5 and TRBJ1-3; maybe TRBD1 (6 bases). Germline V CDR1 and CDR2: MNHEY, SVGAGI. This CDR3 spans 13 amino acids. The V gene lost 0 bases and the J gene lost 13 bases, with 13 bases spanning the gap. Written as DNA, the CDR3 is TGTGCCAGCAGTTACTCGCCAGGCCAGGGGATATATTTT. It translates to CASSYSPGQGIYF.

The rearrangement joins TRBV19 to TRBJ2-4; 9 bases are shared with TRBD1. Germline V gene lookup returns CDR1 LNHDA and CDR2 SQIVND (reference sequence). V dropped 6 bases and J dropped 0; count of bases not matched to a gene: 9. The CDR3 is 17 residues long. CDR3 coding DNA: TGTGCCAGTAGGACCTACAGGGGGCCCGAAGCCAAAAACATTCAGTACTTC. Its protein is CASRTYRGPEAKNIQYF.

This chain connects TRBV18 to TRBJ1-1; 11 bases fit TRBD1. The germline CDR1 and CDR2 sequences are KGHSH and LQKENI. Trimming removed 3 bases from V and 6 bases from J; junction bases left unmatched: 21. The CDR3 consists of 20 residues. The CDR3 sequence: CASSPPRTGGGFKLRAEAFF. CDR3 DNA sequence: TGTGCCAGCTCACCCCCTAGGACAGGGGGCGGCTTTAAACTCAGAGCTGAAGCTTTCTTT.

The gene calls are TRBV5-4 and TRBJ2-3, with TRBD2 matching over 11 bases. Germline-derived CDR1 and CDR2 are SGHNT and YYREEE (reference sequence). The CDR3 sequence is 16 residues long. The V gene end was trimmed by 4 bases and the J gene end by 2 bases; junction bases not matched to a gene: 6. CDR3 coding DNA: TGTGCCAGCAGCACAGGACTAGCGGGTGTCACAGATACGCAGTATTTT. It specifies CASSTGLAGVTDTQYF.

This clone showed up just once. This chain connects TRBV11-3 to TRBJ1-1; 7 positions match TRBD1. V trimming: 5 bases; J trimming: 2 bases; junction bases outside the gene matches: 5. Germline CDR1 SGHNT, CDR2 YENEEA. The CDR3 length is 14 residues. The CDR3 region has the DNA TGTGCCAGCAGCCTGACAGGGTCAAACACTGAAGCTTTCTTT. This sequence encodes CASSLTGSNTEAFF.

This sequence joins TRBV25-1 and TRBJ2-5; D remains unclear. CDR3 length: 14 amino acids. CDR1 is MGHDK and CDR2 is SYGVNS in the germline V gene. V shed 0 bases and J shed 0 bases, with 5 bases lying between them. Here the CDR3 reads CASSEYTHQETQYF. The DNA of the CDR3 is TGTGCCAGCAGTGAATACACACACCAAGAGACCCAGTACTTC.

V is TRBV18 and J is TRBJ2-5; 7 nucleotides line up with TRBD1. From germline, CDR1 is KGHSH and CDR2 LQKENI. V trimming: 5 bases; J trimming: 10 bases; junction bases outside the gene matches: 16. The CDR3 loop spans 15 amino acids. CDR3 nucleotide sequence: TGTGCCAGCTCAGCAAATGGACAGGTCCGGAGTGACCAGTACTTC. Translating gives CASSANGQVRSDQYF.

The rearrangement uses TRBV4-3 and TRBJ2-7; TRBD2 matches 12 bases. CDR1 and CDR2 (germline): LGHNA, YSLEER. Losses at the gene ends were 6 bases for V and 5 bases for J; bases not matched to a gene: 8. The CDR3 sequence is 15 residues long. CDR3 coding DNA: TGCGCCAGCAGGGACCTAGCGGGGGGGAGGCACGAGCAGTACTTC. This encodes CASRDLAGGRHEQYF.

The rearrangement uses TRBV19 and TRBJ2-5; 8 bases fit TRBD2. J gave up 5 bases and V 3 bases, and 14 bases lay outside the gene matches. CDR3 length: 17 residues. Germline CDR1 reads LNHDA; CDR2 reads SQIVND (reference sequence). The DNA for the CDR3 is TGTGCCAGTAGTATTCTCCCCCCGGGGGGGACCGGCGAGACCCAGTACTTC. Its translation is CASSILPPGGTGETQYF.

The V gene is TRBV18, the J gene TRBJ2-7, with 8 bases that match TRBD2. V shed 0 bases, J shed 12 bases, and the junction held 10 bases outside the gene matches. Looked up from germline, CDR1 is KGHSH and CDR2 is LQKENI. The CDR3 loop spans 14 amino acids. CDR3 region: CASSPPFSGERLYF. CDR3 DNA sequence: TGTGCCAGCTCACCACCGTTTAGCGGGGAACGACTGTACTTC.

V is TRBV6-5 and J is TRBJ1-5; 7 nucleotides line up with TRBD1. The CDR3 has 14 amino acids. CDR1 and CDR2 (germline): MNHEY, SVGAGI. V lost 6 bases, J lost 1 base, and 3 bases stayed unmatched. The CDR3 region has the DNA TGTGCCAGCAGCAGACAGGGAAGCAATCAGCCCCAGCATTTT. Amino acid sequence: CASSRQGSNQPQHF.

The V gene is TRBV7-8, the J gene TRBJ2-1; 11 nucleotides align to TRBD2. The CDR3 runs 15 residues. Germline lookup yields CDR1 SGHVS and CDR2 FQNEAQ. After removal of 5 bases from V and 3 bases from J, the junction contained 3 bases not matched to a gene. The CDR3 loop reads CASSQGLADYNEQFF. In nucleotides, the CDR3 is TGTGCCAGCAGCCAGGGACTAGCGGACTACAATGAGCAGTTCTTC.

The chain is built from TRBV19 and TRBJ2-1, with 7 bases matching TRBD1. The CDR3 runs to 13 residues. After removal of 5 bases from V and 6 bases from J, the junction contained 4 bases not matched to a gene. Germline V gene data show CDR1 as LNHDA and CDR2 as SQIVND (reference sequence). The CDR3 bases are TGTGCCAGTAGTTACGGGACAGCCAATGAGCAGTTCTTC. Translating gives CASSYGTANEQFF. The full variable domain, rest sourced from reference TRBV19 and TRBJ2-1, is DGGITQSPKYLFRKEGQNVTLSCEQNLNHDAMYWYRQDPGQGLRLIYYSQIVNDFQKGDIAEGYSVSREKKESFPLTVTSAQKNPTAFYLCASSYGTANEQFFGPGTRLTVL.

This chain uses TRBV6-6 with TRBJ2-2, with D tentatively TRBD1 (5 bases). Germline lookup yields CDR1 MNHNY and CDR2 SVGAGI (reference sequence). Trimming cost V 0 bases and J 6 bases, with 8 bases left between them. The CDR3 is 14 amino acids. Here the CDR3 reads CASSYSGEAGELFF. Here the CDR3 DNA reads TGTGCCAGCAGTTACTCAGGGGAAGCCGGGGAGCTGTTTTTT.

The chain joins TRBV6-5 to TRBJ2-3, with 13 bases aligning to TRBD2. This CDR3 is built from 14 residues. V dropped 8 bases and J dropped 3; count of bases not matched to a gene: 2. Germline V CDR1 and CDR2: MNHEY, SVGAGI. The CDR3, as DNA: TGTGCCAGCGGACTAGCGGGGGATACAGATACGCAGTATTTT. It yields the protein CASGLAGDTDTQYF.

A note on this clone: The junction departs from germline at one end; a sequencing error may be responsible. The chain combines TRBV4-3 with TRBJ2-7; possibly TRBD2 for D (6 bases). CDR3 length equals 13 residues. Per germline, CDR1 LGHNA and CDR2 YSLEER. CDR3 coding DNA: TGCGCCAGCAGCCAAGATTGGGGGGAGGAGCGGTACTTC. This gives the protein CASSQDWGEERYF.

This rearrangement joins TRBV6-5 to TRBJ1-1, with D perhaps matching TRBD1 (5 bases). The CDR3 has 15 residues. Per the germline V gene, CDR1 is MNHEY and CDR2 is SVGAGI. The V end lost 4 bases, the J end lost 2 bases, and 14 bases lay between the germline ends. The CDR3 spells CASSSRGGANTEAFF. In DNA form, the CDR3 reads TGTGCCAGCAGTTCCCGGGGGGGAGCTAACACTGAAGCTTTCTTT.

The chain is built from TRBV7-9 and TRBJ1-4, with D unresolved. This CDR3 comprises 17 residues. Germline V gene lookup returns CDR1 SEHNR and CDR2 FQNEAQ (reference sequence). The V end was cut by 5 bases, the J end by 7 bases, with 23 bases between. The CDR3 reads CASSTTRNGRSGEKLFF. The DNA for the CDR3 is TGTGCCAGCAGCACCACGAGGAACGGACGGAGCGGTGAAAAACTGTTTTTT.

This chain joins TRBV7-8 and TRBJ2-7; possible D gene TRBD2, 5 bases. Looked up from germline, CDR1 is SGHVS and CDR2 is FQNEAQ. The V end was cut by 4 bases, the J end by 2 bases, with 9 bases between. The CDR3 sequence is 13 residues long. CDR3 amino acids: CASSSRGPYEQYF. DNA for the CDR3: TGTGCCAGCAGCTCCCGGGGTCCCTACGAGCAGTACTTC.